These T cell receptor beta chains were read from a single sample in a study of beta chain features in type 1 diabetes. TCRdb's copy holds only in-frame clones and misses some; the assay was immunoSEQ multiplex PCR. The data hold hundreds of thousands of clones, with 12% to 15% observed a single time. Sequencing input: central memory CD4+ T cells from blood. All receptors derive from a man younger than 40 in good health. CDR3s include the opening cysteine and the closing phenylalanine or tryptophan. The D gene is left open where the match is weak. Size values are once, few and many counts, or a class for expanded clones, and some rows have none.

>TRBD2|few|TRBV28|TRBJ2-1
TGTGCCAGCAGACTCCCTAGCGGGAGGGCGAATGAGCAGTTCTTC
CASRLPSGRANEQFF
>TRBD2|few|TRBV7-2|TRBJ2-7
TGTGCCAGCAGCTTAGGGACTAGCTCCTACGAGCAGTACTTC
CASSLGTSSYEQYF
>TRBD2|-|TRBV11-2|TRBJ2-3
TGTGCCAGCAGCTTAGAAGTGACTAGCGGGGGTAATACGCAGTATTTT
CASSLEVTSGGNTQYF
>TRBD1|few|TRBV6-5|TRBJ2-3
TGTGCCAGCAGGTTGACAGGGGGGATCACAGATACGCAGTATTTT
CASRLTGGITDTQYF
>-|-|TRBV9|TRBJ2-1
TGTGCCAGCAGCGTAGCTACAAGGGGAGACGTGCAGTTCTTC
CASSVATRGDVQFF
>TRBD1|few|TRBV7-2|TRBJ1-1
TGTGCCAGCAGCTTAAGGACAGGGGTAGCTTTCTTT
CASSLRTGVAFF
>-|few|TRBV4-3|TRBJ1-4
TGCGCCAGCAGCCAAGATCGGGGGGCTGTTGAAAAACTGTTTTTT
CASSQDRGAVEKLFF
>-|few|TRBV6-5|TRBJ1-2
TGTGCCAGCAGGGACAGACCGTATGGCTACACCTTC
CASRDRPYGYTF
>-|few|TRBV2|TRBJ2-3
TGTGCCAGCAGCTCCTACAATCTCATAGATACGCAGTATTTT
CASSSYNLIDTQYF
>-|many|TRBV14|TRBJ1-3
TGTGCCAGCAGCCAAGATCGCCGCGATCTAACGTTT
CASSQDRRDLTF
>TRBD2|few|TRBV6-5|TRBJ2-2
TGTGCCAGCAGTAGACTAGCGGACACCGGGGAGCTGTTTTTT
CASSRLADTGELFF
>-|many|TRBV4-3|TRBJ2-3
TGCGCCAGCAGCCCCAATCAATGGGGAGGAGATACGCAGTATTTT
CASSPNQWGGDTQYF
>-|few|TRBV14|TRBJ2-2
TGTGCCAGCAGCCAAGACCTAGGCACCGGGGAGCTGTTTTTT
CASSQDLGTGELFF
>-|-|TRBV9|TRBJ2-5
TGTGCCAGCAGTCCCGTCCCCACAGGAGAAGAGACCCAGTACTTC
CASSPVPTGEETQYF
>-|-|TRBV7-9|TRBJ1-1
TGTGCCAGCAGCCCCAGAACACGGAACACTGAAGCTTTCTTT
CASSPRTRNTEAFF
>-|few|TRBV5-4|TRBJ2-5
TGTGCCAGCAGCCACAAGACGGACAACCAAGAGACCCAGTACTTC
CASSHKTDNQETQYF